This T cell receptor beta chain was sequenced for a study of Ad26.COV2.S vaccination and SARS-CoV-2 variants. Clones were sequenced by immunoSEQ multiplex PCR, and TCRdb holds only the in-frame ones, with some missing. Among 300,000 to 350,000 clones listed, approximately 90% were seen once. Documented treatment: roughly 19 received Ad26.COV2.S at low or high dose, single or two shots; 5 received placebo; per-sample allocation not given. Day 63 after the first injection of vaccine or placebo was the sampling time. Germline CDR1 reads MGHRA; CDR2 reads YSYEKL. V gave up 0 bases and J gave up 1 base, with 18 bases separating them. CDR3 length: 18 residues.

The sequence came from a person between 18 and 65 years old who received the Ad26.COV2.S COVID-19 vaccine or a placebo. Sequences were derived from peripheral blood, sampled in a trial of Ad26.COV2.S vaccine versus placebo. The V call is TRBV4-1, the J call TRBJ1-2; perhaps TRBD1 as D (6 bases). The CDR3 spells CASSQDSGASFFNYGYTF. In nucleotides, the CDR3 is TGCGCCAGCAGCCAAGACTCAGGGGCGAGTTTCTTTAACTATGGCTACACCTTC.